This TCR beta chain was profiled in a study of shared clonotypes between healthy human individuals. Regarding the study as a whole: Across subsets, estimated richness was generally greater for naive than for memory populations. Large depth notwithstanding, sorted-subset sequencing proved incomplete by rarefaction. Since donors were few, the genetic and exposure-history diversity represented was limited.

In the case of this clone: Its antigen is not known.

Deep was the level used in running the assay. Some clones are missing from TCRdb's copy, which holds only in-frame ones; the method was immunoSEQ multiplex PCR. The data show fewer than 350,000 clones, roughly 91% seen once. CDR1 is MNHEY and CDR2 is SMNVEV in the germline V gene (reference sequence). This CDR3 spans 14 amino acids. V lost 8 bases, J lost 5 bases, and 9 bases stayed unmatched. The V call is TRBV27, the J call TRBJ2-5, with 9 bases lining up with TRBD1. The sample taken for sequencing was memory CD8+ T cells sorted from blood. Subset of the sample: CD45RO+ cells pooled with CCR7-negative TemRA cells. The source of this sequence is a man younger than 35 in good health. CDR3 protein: CASGGTGFGETQYF. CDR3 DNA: TGTGCCAGCGGGGGGACAGGGTTTGGGGAGACCCAGTACTTC.